The next 32 T cell receptor beta chains were all read from a single sample in a study of memory CD4+ T cells and cytomegalovirus serostatus. Single viable CD3+CD4+CD8-CD45RO+ cells were sorted as the memory CD4+ T cells. TCRdb keeps only in-frame clones here, not all; method: immunoSEQ multiplex PCR. The table has about 92,000 clones, roughly 80% seen once. Sequenced sample: memory CD4+ T cells from blood. The receptors were gathered from an adult in good health and CMV-seropositive.

This chain links TRBV6-1 with TRBJ1-1, with D possibly TRBD1 on 5 matching bases. There are 15 residues in the CDR3. V lost 6 bases and J lost 3, with 17 bases in between. Per the germline V gene, CDR1 is MNHNS and CDR2 is SASEGT. The CDR3 DNA reads TGTGCCAGCAGACTTCGAGGGGAATGGGACACTGAAGCTTTCTTT. Amino acid sequence: CASRLRGEWDTEAFF.

This chain connects TRBV5-1 to TRBJ2-3; D is ambiguous. This CDR3 has 14 residues. Between the trimmed V and J ends, which lost 0 bases and 2 bases, there was a span of 7 bases. Germline-derived CDR1 and CDR2 are SGHRS and YFSETQ. The CDR3 sequence is CASSLGAPTDTQYF. The DNA for the CDR3 is TGCGCCAGCAGCTTGGGGGCGCCCACAGATACGCAGTATTTT.

The chain joins TRBV28 to TRBJ2-5, with D perhaps given as TRBD1 or TRBD2 (5 bases each). Germline loops: CDR1 MDHEN, CDR2 SYDVKM. V was shortened by 6 bases and J by 7 bases, with 18 bases between the two germline ends. The CDR3 runs 14 residues. CDR3 nucleotide sequence: TGTGCCAGCAGAACCCCGGGGACCGCCGGGACCCAGTACTTC. Its protein is CASRTPGTAGTQYF.

The chain combines TRBV5-1 with TRBJ1-2; 9 positions agree with TRBD1. The J segment lost 8 bases and the V segment lost 0 bases, leaving 5 bases of the junction unmatched. This CDR3 is 14 amino acids long. CDR1 is SGHRS, CDR2 YFSETQ, per germline. CDR3 DNA sequence: TGCGCCAGCAGCTTGGTGGGACAGGGAAAGGGCTACACCTTC. It translates to CASSLVGQGKGYTF.

This chain connects TRBV6-1 to TRBJ1-2; 11 bases fit TRBD1. V trimming: 5 bases; J trimming: 8 bases; junction bases outside the gene matches: 7. The germline gives CDR1 MNHNS, CDR2 SASEGT. This CDR3 has 14 residues. CDR3 DNA sequence: TGTGCCAGCAGTCTGGACAGGGGGCTAAGAGGCTACACCTTC. Encoded protein: CASSLDRGLRGYTF.

A few counts support this clone. The V gene is TRBV6-6, the J gene TRBJ1-5, with D maybe TRBD1 (6 bases). Germline lookup yields CDR1 MNHNY and CDR2 SVGAGI (reference sequence). Trimming took 10 bases from V and 5 from J, leaving 15 bases between them. The CDR3 is 13 amino acids. CDR3: CATSTGTHQPQHF. In DNA, the CDR3 is TGTGCCACAAGTACAGGGACGCATCAGCCCCAGCATTTT.

In this sample, this clone turned up once. The CDR3 is CASTFGRSTDTQYF. CDR3 nucleotides: TGTGCCAGCACCTTTGGACGGAGCACAGATACGCAGTATTTT. The J gene is TRBJ2-3, the V gene TRBV5-6; D is ambiguous. V lost 6 bases, J lost 0 bases, and 11 bases lay in between. The germline gives CDR1 SGHDT, CDR2 YYEEEE. This CDR3 comprises 14 residues.

CDR3 residues: CASSIGGGTGGGYTF. Here the CDR3 DNA reads TGTGCCAGTAGTATAGGCGGGGGGACAGGCGGCGGCTACACCTTC. The V call is TRBV19, the J call TRBJ1-2, with 8 bases aligning to TRBD1. In germline, CDR1 is LNHDA, CDR2 SQIVND (reference sequence). After removal of 1 base from V and 8 bases from J, the junction contained 9 bases not matched to a gene. The CDR3 is 15 amino acids.

V and J are TRBV6-5 and TRBJ2-7, with 10 bases fitting TRBD1. This CDR3 spans 12 amino acids. The germline CDR1 and CDR2 sequences are MNHEY and SVGAGI. The ends lost 11 bases at V and 3 bases at J; junction bases unmatched: 4. The CDR3 loop reads CAARDRGYEQYF. Written as DNA, the CDR3 is TGTGCCGCCCGGGACAGGGGCTACGAGCAGTACTTC.

The chain is built from TRBV6-6 and TRBJ1-2; tentatively, D is TRBD1 (5 bases). CDR1 is MNHNY, CDR2 SVGAGI, per germline (reference sequence). CDR3 size: 12 residues. Trimming took off 5 bases at V and 1 base at J, with 5 bases between the two ends. CDR3 protein: CASSQGNYGYTF. CDR3 bases: TGTGCCAGCAGTCAGGGTAACTATGGCTACACCTTC.

The chain is built from TRBV10-3 and TRBJ2-4, with 9 positions matching TRBD1. The junction had 7 bases not matched to a gene; V was cut back by 8 bases and J by 8 bases. This CDR3 is built from 13 residues. Germline loops: CDR1 ENHRY, CDR2 SYGVKD. CDR3 DNA: TGTGCCATCCGCGACAGGGGGTCAGACATTCAGTACTTC. Amino acids: CAIRDRGSDIQYF.

V is TRBV2 and J is TRBJ2-1; 10 nucleotides line up with TRBD2. Per the germline V gene, CDR1 is SNHLY and CDR2 is FYNNEI. The ends lost 3 bases at V and 6 bases at J; junction bases unmatched: 8. CDR3 size: 16 residues. The CDR3, as DNA: TGTGCCAGCAGTGACCCCGGGGCTAGCGGGAGCAATGAGCAGTTCTTC. Translation: CASSDPGASGSNEQFF.

V and J are TRBV19 and TRBJ2-1, with TRBD2 matching 13 bases. The CDR3 sequence is 16 residues long. The germline V gene encodes CDR1 LNHDA and CDR2 SQIVND (reference sequence). J gave up 4 bases and V 6 bases, and 6 bases lay outside the gene matches. The CDR3 spells CASRPRTSGSYNEQFF. The CDR3 nucleotides read TGTGCCAGTAGACCCCGGACTAGCGGGAGTTACAATGAGCAGTTCTTC.

This clone was detected a few times. This chain connects TRBV18 to TRBJ2-3; no definite D call. There are 14 residues in the CDR3. Trimming shortened V by 2 bases and J by 0 bases, and 6 bases separated the two germline ends. CDR1 is KGHSH and CDR2 is LQKENI in the germline V gene. The CDR3 DNA reads TGTGCCAGCTCACCAGGGCCTAGCACAGATACGCAGTATTTT. Amino acid sequence: CASSPGPSTDTQYF.

This clone was detected a few times. The rearrangement joins TRBV29-1 to TRBJ1-2; D is undetermined. Germline V gives CDR1 SQVTM, CDR2 ANQGSEA. This CDR3 comprises 13 residues. The V end lost 4 bases, the J end lost 4 bases, and 13 bases lay between the germline ends. CDR3 nucleotide sequence: TGCAGCGTTGGTGGAACAGCCTCCTATGGCTACACCTTC. The encoded protein is CSVGGTASYGYTF.

This chain joins TRBV21-1 and TRBJ2-1. TRBV21-1 is shown as a pseudogene. This CDR3 is 17 amino acids long. CDR3 sequence reads: CASSYTISRCSYNEQFF. The CDR3 nucleotides read TGTGCCAGCAGCTACACAATTAGCAGGTGCTCCTACAATGAGCAGTTCTTC.

The chain couples TRBV7-9 to TRBJ2-7; 11 nucleotides line up with TRBD2. The CDR3 covers 16 residues. Germline V CDR1 and CDR2: SEHNR, FQNEAQ (reference sequence). V gave up 5 bases and J gave up 3 bases; unmatched junction bases: 9. In DNA form, the CDR3 reads TGTGCCAGCAGCCCCCTACTAGCGGGAGCCAACTACGAGCAGTACTTC. Translated: CASSPLLAGANYEQYF.

This clone was recorded a few times. V and J are TRBV4-3 and TRBJ2-3, with D hard to call. The CDR3 consists of 15 residues. The germline V and J ends were trimmed by 0 bases and 2 bases, with 9 bases remaining between them. CDR1 LGHNA and CDR2 YSLEER come from the germline V gene. CDR3: CASSQEFRITDTQYF. CDR3 coding DNA: TGCGCCAGCAGCCAAGAATTCCGAATCACAGATACGCAGTATTTT.

The genes are TRBV2 and TRBJ2-7; no clear D gene. The V and J ends lost 6 bases and 3 bases respectively, with 6 bases between them. This CDR3 has 11 residues. Germline-derived CDR1 and CDR2 are SNHLY and FYNNEI. CDR3 residues: CASRYNYEQYF. Here the CDR3 DNA reads TGTGCCAGCAGGTATAACTACGAGCAGTACTTC.

The chain employs TRBV6-1 and TRBJ1-2; a weak D match, TRBD1 (5 bases). CDR3 length equals 13 residues. CDR1 MNHNS and CDR2 SASEGT come from the germline V gene. V was shortened by 8 bases and J by 2 bases, with 12 bases between the two germline ends. CDR3 region: CASAGGMNYGYTF. For the CDR3, the DNA is TGTGCCAGCGCGGGGGGAATGAACTATGGCTACACCTTC.

V usage is TRBV7-2 and J usage is TRBJ2-5; D remains ambiguous. This CDR3 comprises 14 residues. CDR1 is SGHTA and CDR2 is FQGNSA in the germline V gene. V gave up 7 bases and J gave up 2 bases, with 14 bases separating them. The CDR3 loop is CASNRGNVQETQYF. The CDR3 DNA follows: TGTGCCAGCAACCGTGGGAATGTGCAAGAGACCCAGTACTTC.

The chain has TRBV5-1 and TRBJ2-3, with D perhaps given as TRBD1 or TRBD2 (6 bases each). The V end lost 3 bases, the J end lost 5 bases, and 16 bases lay between the germline ends. The CDR3 covers 15 residues. The germline CDR1 and CDR2 sequences are SGHRS and YFSETQ. CDR3 amino acids: CASSSTGGLRDTQYF. The CDR3 nucleotides read TGCGCCAGCAGCTCAACTGGGGGGCTGAGAGATACGCAGTATTTT.

The genes are TRBV5-3 and TRBJ1-5; 12 positions match TRBD1. TRBV5-3 is an open reading frame whose function is uncertain. The CDR3 spans 17 residues. J lost 6 bases, V lost 4 bases, and 11 bases had no gene match. This CDR3 reads CARSRVFGDRGPQPQHF. As DNA, the CDR3 is TGTGCCAGAAGCAGGGTGTTCGGGGACAGGGGGCCTCAGCCCCAGCATTTT.

A few counts support this clone. The CDR3 bases are TGTGCCAGTCTCTATAGCGGGGAGCTGTTTTTT. Translation: CASLYSGELFF. The rearrangement links TRBV2 to TRBJ2-2; D unresolved. V lost 9 bases to trimming and J lost 7 bases, with 9 bases between them. The CDR3 sequence is 11 residues long. CDR1 is SNHLY and CDR2 is FYNNEI in the germline V gene.

The chain joins TRBV6-5 to TRBJ2-2; the match to TRBD1 covers 10 bases. Germline V lookup: CDR1 MNHEY, CDR2 SVGAGI. This CDR3 is built from 14 residues. V trimming: 6 bases; J trimming: 5 bases; junction bases outside the gene matches: 3. The CDR3, as DNA: TGTGCCAGCAGATGGGACAGGGGTACCGGGGAGCTGTTTTTT. This codes for CASRWDRGTGELFF.

The V call is TRBV28, the J call TRBJ2-7; the D is unclear. The CDR3 runs 11 residues. Germline CDR1 reads MDHEN; CDR2 reads SYDVKM. Trimming stripped 7 bases from V and 6 bases from J, with 10 bases between. This chain's CDR3 is CASTSPGEQYF. The DNA for the CDR3 is TGTGCCAGCACCAGCCCGGGCGAGCAGTACTTC.

V gene TRBV2 combines with J gene TRBJ1-2, with 11 bases that match TRBD1. Germline V gene sequence: CDR1 SNHLY, CDR2 FYNNEI. The trim removed 6 bases at V and 3 bases at J, leaving 6 bases unmatched. This CDR3 has 15 residues. The CDR3 DNA follows: TGTGCCAGCAGCAGGGGACAGGGGGGGGACTATGGCTACACCTTC. It encodes CASSRGQGGDYGYTF. The full variable domain, in which reference TRBV2 and TRBJ1-2 provide the parts outside the CDR3, is EPEVTQTPSHQVTQMGQEVILRCVPISNHLYFYWYRQILGQKVEFLVSFYNNEISEKSEIFDDQFSVERPDGSNFTLKIRSTKLEDSAMYFCASSRGQGGDYGYTFGSGTRLTVV.

The chain carries TRBV5-4 and TRBJ2-2, with 15 bases lining up with TRBD2. Germline trimming cut 4 bases from V and 4 bases from J; bases unmatched to any gene: 5. Germline CDR1 is SGHNT and CDR2 is YYREEE (reference sequence). The CDR3 is 17 amino acids. The CDR3 sequence is CASSGTSGRMGTGELFF. The CDR3 bases are TGTGCCAGCAGCGGGACTAGCGGGAGGATGGGCACCGGGGAGCTGTTTTTT.

CDR3 in DNA: TGTGCCAGCAGCCCCCTTGGACTAGCGGGTGAGACCCAGTACTTC. This encodes CASSPLGLAGETQYF. This chain joins TRBV9 and TRBJ2-5; 11 bases fit TRBD2. J was trimmed by 5 bases and V by 4 bases; bases with no gene match: 7. The CDR3 contains 15 residues. CDR1 is SGDLS, CDR2 YYNGEE, per germline.

V and J are TRBV6-5 and TRBJ1-6, with a possible D match to TRBD1 (5 bases). V dropped 4 bases and J dropped 7 bases, with 14 bases sitting between them. Germline CDR1 and CDR2: MNHEY and SVGAGI. The CDR3 totals 15 residues. CDR3 in DNA: TGTGCCAGCAGTTCCGCAGGGAGAAGGAATTCACCCCTCCACTTT. Protein: CASSSAGRRNSPLHF.

This clone was recorded once. The V call is TRBV2, the J call TRBJ1-2; D is uncertain. Between the trimmed V and J ends, which lost 6 bases and 3 bases, there was a span of 17 bases. The CDR3 length is 15 residues. Per germline, CDR1 SNHLY and CDR2 FYNNEI. CDR3 region: CASRRVRDRHYGYTF. For the CDR3, the DNA is TGTGCCAGCAGAAGGGTGAGGGATCGGCACTATGGCTACACCTTC.

Only a few counts were recorded for this clone. The chain couples TRBV5-6 to TRBJ2-3; D not resolved. V lost 4 bases to trimming and J lost 6 bases, with 15 bases between them. Germline V gene data show CDR1 as SGHDT and CDR2 as YYEEEE. There are 14 residues in the CDR3. The DNA of the CDR3 is TGTGCCAGCAGCGACGGGTCTTTCGGGGATACGCAGTATTTT. The encoded protein is CASSDGSFGDTQYF.